This T cell receptor (beta chain) was observed in a study of T cells in Graves' hyperthyroidism and ophthalmopathy. Trimming removed 0 bases at V and 2 bases at J, with 17 bases between. This CDR3 is built from 17 residues. Germline CDR1 reads SGHNT; CDR2 reads YYREEE (reference sequence). This clonotype showed up just a few times. TCR beta CDR3 regions were amplified from RNA transcripts. During a first-round RT-PCR of the TCR CDR3, the HTBI primer set was used. TCRdb reprocessed the multiplex PCR reads with MiXCR, giving one entry per CDR3 protein. The sample yields 690,000 or so distinct CDR3 sequences, about 17% seen once.

The sequenced material came from blood. The clonotype originates from a woman in her forties or fifties with Graves' hyperthyroidism that later progressed to Graves' ophthalmopathy. The chain joins TRBV5-4 to TRBJ1-2; the D gene is possibly TRBD1 (6 bases). The CDR3 reads CASSLGGGAPSNYGYTF. The CDR3 bases are TGTGCCAGCAGCTTGGGGGGGGGGGCGCCGTCCAACTATGGCTACACCTTC.